The T cell receptor (beta chain) described here comes from a study of graft-versus-host responses after intestinal transplantation (dated by TCRdb to the early 2020s). Background for the entire study: The transplants that recipients received were multivisceral, liver-intestinal, or isolated intestinal. Alloreactive clones were identified by sequencing pre-transplant mixed lymphocyte reaction products and comparing these products with unstimulated pre-transplant donor and recipient T cells. Rather than going through the commercial service, samples from a few later patients were sequenced in-house on an Illumina MiSeq and processed with MiXCR. Donor T cell macrochimerism was defined as a peak of at least 4% donor T cells among recipient peripheral blood mononuclear cells. Graft-versus-host and host-versus-graft alloreactive T cell clones were tracked in the graft, circulation and bone marrow after intestinal transplantation using bulk TCR-beta CDR3 sequencing. Every recipient was given anti-thymocyte globulin induction, then maintenance tacrolimus and steroids for around three years. The cohort enrolled approximately 24 intestinal transplant recipients including one retransplant, and a few patients lacking pretransplant specimens were excluded.

According to the study, the label for this sample's time point signals: cells obtained before transplantation from donor or recipient. CD3+CD4+ and CD3+CD8+ populations were FACS-sorted from unstimulated pre-transplant donor and recipient cells taken from spleen or lymph nodes. Comment on this clone: No cognate antigen has been identified for it. Base qualities are not provided; no much larger clone lies one nucleotide away.

For CDR1 and CDR2, the germline V gene lists MGHRA and YSYEKL. V and J lose 7 bases and 2 bases, and a span of 17 bases separates them. Inclusive of the bounding cysteine and phenylalanine, the CDR3 is 15 residues long. The read is trimmed to its CDR3 DNA, 45 bases read in frame from base 1. The library came from the immunoSEQ multiplex PCR assay. In most patients, genomic DNA was isolated using the Qiagen DNeasy Blood and Tissue Kit and sent frozen to Adaptive Biotechnologies for TCR sequencing. High-throughput TCR-beta CDR3 sequencing of genomic DNA from most patients was performed by Adaptive Biotechnologies. The study's processing was this. TCR sequencing data for 18 patients were retrieved from Adaptive's ImmunoSEQ software; three other patients were processed with MiXCR and VDJtools. CD4 versus CD8 sorting errors were corrected by removing sequences found in both subsets at a frequency ratio below 5:1. CDR3 nucleotide sequences shared between donor and recipient were removed because the origin of such sequences could not be assigned. To count as alloreactive, a clone needed at least 2-fold expansion over unstimulated cells and a minimum CFSE-low frequency of 0.002% (template counts) or 0.001% (read counts). Clones detected in sequenced pre-transplant spleen, lymph node, or MLR CFSE-low populations of the donor or recipient were defined as mappable. The cumulative frequency of alloreactive clones was calculated as a percentage of all sequences, weighted by copy number. TCRdb carries this immuneACCESS record with in-frame sequences only. Its versions omit some clonotypes, under half of them owing to an unresolved V gene in the studies checked, with the rest unexplained. V and J calls and clone size are those listed in that table; D and trimming were worked out from the DNA. The sample table records approximately 90,000 clones; about 90% of these occur just once. The ten largest account for roughly 5.5% of the sample.

Overall results and qualifications from the work: GvH clones were detected in recipient bone marrow, and some appeared earlier in ileal mucosa or blood, consistent with an intestinal mucosal origin. The relatively low number and heterogeneity of intestinal transplant patients limited the conclusions. Early after transplant, peak levels of circulating GvH clones were found to be associated with declines in HvG clones. High GvH to HvG T cell clonal ratios were observed in the allografts of patients with donor T cell macrochimerism.

The V and J segments used are TRBV4-1 and TRBJ2-5; the D gene remains uncertain. The specimen was unstimulated CD8+ T cells sorted from spleen or lymph node cells, collected before intestinal transplant. This sequence was found in a human donor who received an intestinal transplant. CDR3 region: CASTELGSTQETQYF. The sequenced DNA is TGCGCCAGCACCGAATTAGGGTCAACTCAAGAGACCCAGTACTTC.